A single sample gave rise to the 21 T cell receptor beta chains below, sequenced in a study of blood T cell repertoires in COVID-19. TCRdb's copy holds only in-frame clones and misses some; the assay was immunoSEQ multiplex PCR. The sample shows 200,000 to 300,000 clones, roughly 80% of them seen only once. The sample taken for sequencing was peripheral blood. The receptors come from an elderly woman with acute or convalescent COVID-19.

The chain recombines TRBV6-5 with TRBJ1-1; D might be TRBD1 (5 bases). CDR3 length equals 15 residues. Germline loops: CDR1 MNHEY, CDR2 SVGAGI. Between the trimmed V and J ends, which lost 5 bases and 1 base, there was a span of 14 bases. For the CDR3, the DNA is TGTGCCAGCAGTCGGACAATACAGACGAACACTGAAGCTTTCTTT. It is translated as CASSRTIQTNTEAFF.

V usage is TRBV19 and J usage is TRBJ1-2, with D unclear. Germline V gene lookup returns CDR1 LNHDA and CDR2 SQIVND (reference sequence). The CDR3 sequence is 14 residues long. Trimming stripped 3 bases from V and 8 bases from J, with 16 bases between. CDR3 in amino acids: CASSMMEGYGGYTF. In DNA, the CDR3 is TGTGCCAGTAGTATGATGGAGGGCTACGGGGGCTACACCTTC.

This clone was detected a few times. At the DNA level, this CDR3 is encoded by other sequences in the same sample as well. The genes are TRBV7-2 and TRBJ1-4, with 8 bases aligning to TRBD1. There are 14 residues in the CDR3. After removal of 1 base from V and 5 bases from J, the junction contained 0 bases not matched to a gene. The germline CDR1 and CDR2 sequences are SGHTA and FQGNSA. CDR3 amino acids: CASSLDRGNEKLFF. The DNA of the CDR3 is TGTGCCAGCAGCTTAGACAGGGGGAATGAAAAACTGTTTTTT.

This clone was picked up a small number of times. V gene TRBV2 combines with J gene TRBJ2-2, with a tentative D call TRBD1 (5 bases). Trimming removed 6 bases from V and 3 bases from J, with 20 bases in between. Germline assignment: CDR1 SNHLY and CDR2 FYNNEI. This CDR3 has 17 residues. The CDR3 nucleotides are TGTGCCAGCAGCATTTGGTTCAACAGCAGGGACACCGGGGAGCTGTTTTTT. Encoded protein: CASSIWFNSRDTGELFF.

This chain joins TRBV4-1 and TRBJ2-3, with 8 bases fitting TRBD2. The germline V gene has CDR1 MGHRA and CDR2 YSYEKL. The CDR3 consists of 14 residues. The trim removed 4 bases at V and 2 bases at J, leaving 2 bases unmatched. CDR3 nucleotides: TGCGCCAGCAGCCCGGGACTAGTCACAGATACGCAGTATTTT. Translating it yields CASSPGLVTDTQYF.

This clone was detected a few times. V is TRBV18 and J is TRBJ2-5; a possible D gene is TRBD1 (6 bases). The CDR3 is made up of 14 amino acids. V was cut by 10 bases and J by 2 bases, with 17 bases left in between. CDR1 and CDR2 (germline): KGHSH, LQKENI. The CDR3 nucleotides read TGTGCCACACGTACGGGGCAGGGGCAAGAGACCCAGTACTTC. This encodes CATRTGQGQETQYF.

The chain employs TRBV2 and TRBJ2-5; D is perhaps TRBD2 (5 bases). Germline V lookup: CDR1 SNHLY, CDR2 FYNNEI. This CDR3 is 14 amino acids long. Trimming removed 1 base from V and 2 bases from J, with 8 bases in between. This CDR3 is CASSEGGIQETQYF. Here the CDR3 DNA reads TGTGCCAGCAGTGAAGGAGGGATACAAGAGACCCAGTACTTC.

The V gene is TRBV28, the J gene TRBJ1-3; TRBD1 matches 9 bases. Per germline, CDR1 MDHEN and CDR2 SYDVKM. The CDR3 runs to 14 residues. The J segment lost 1 base and the V segment lost 10 bases, leaving 5 bases of the junction unmatched. CDR3 sequence: CATQQGASGNTIYF. The CDR3 DNA reads as TGTGCCACCCAACAGGGGGCATCTGGAAACACCATATATTTT. Supplemented by reference TRBV28 and TRBJ1-3, the full variable domain reads DVKVTQSSRYLVKRTGEKVFLECVQDMDHENMFWYRQDPGLGLRLIYFSYDVKMKEKGDIPEGYSVSREKKERFSLILESASTNQTSMYLCATQQGASGNTIYFGEGSWLTVV.

The chain carries TRBV29-1 and TRBJ1-1; D gene uncertain. Trimming removed 5 bases at V and 3 bases at J, with 10 bases between. The CDR3 loop spans 12 amino acids. Germline V CDR1 and CDR2: SQVTM, ANQGSEA. Written as DNA, the CDR3 is TGCAGCGTTTCCCCCGTCGACACTGAAGCTTTCTTT. Protein: CSVSPVDTEAFF.

This chain uses TRBV4-2 with TRBJ1-4; tentative D call: TRBD1 (5 bases). The V end was cut by 0 bases, the J end by 4 bases, with 12 bases between. Per germline, CDR1 LGHNA and CDR2 YNFKEQ. The CDR3 runs to 16 residues. CDR3 in amino acids: CASSQESGFNNEKLFF. CDR3 coding DNA: TGTGCCAGCAGCCAAGAGTCAGGGTTCAATAATGAAAAACTGTTTTTT.

The chain is built from TRBV5-5 and TRBJ1-6; 7 bases map to TRBD1. This CDR3 is 17 amino acids long. The trim removed 9 bases at V and 0 bases at J, leaving 12 bases unmatched. Germline V CDR1 and CDR2: SGHKS, YYEKEE (reference sequence). The CDR3 protein is CATQGESRSSYNSPLHF. As DNA, the CDR3 is TGTGCCACCCAGGGGGAAAGCCGAAGCTCCTATAATTCACCCCTCCACTTT.

The chain joins TRBV28 to TRBJ1-2; the D is unclear. The CDR3 has 11 amino acids. Germline values: CDR1 MDHEN, CDR2 SYDVKM. Trimming took 5 bases from V and 4 from J, leaving 5 bases between them. CDR3: CASSGLYGYTF. CDR3 in DNA: TGTGCCAGCAGTGGACTCTATGGCTACACCTTC.

This rearrangement joins TRBV16 to TRBJ1-5; D is unclear. Germline V lookup: CDR1 KGHSY, CDR2 FQNENV. The CDR3 extends over 15 amino acids. Trimming stripped 0 bases from V and 4 bases from J, with 10 bases between. For the CDR3, the DNA is TGTGCCAGCAGCCAATCGGGTAGGGAGAATCAGCCCCAGCATTTT. The encoded protein is CASSQSGRENQPQHF.

The chain uses TRBV27 and TRBJ2-7; TRBD1 aligns across 7 bases. Germline V gives CDR1 MNHEY, CDR2 SMNVEV (reference sequence). The CDR3 is made up of 16 amino acids. The V gene end was trimmed by 0 bases and the J gene end by 5 bases; junction bases not matched to a gene: 10. The CDR3 DNA is TGTGCCAGCAGTTTATCCGCCCGGACAGGAGTCCACGAGCAGTACTTC. Amino acids: CASSLSARTGVHEQYF.

The chain links TRBV5-4 to TRBJ2-3; 8 nucleotides line up with TRBD1. The germline V gene has CDR1 SGHNT and CDR2 YYREEE (reference sequence). This CDR3 is built from 16 residues. With V trimmed by 0 bases and J by 1 base, 4 bases remained unmatched. The CDR3 here is CASSLVAGGGTDTQYF. CDR3 DNA: TGTGCCAGCAGCTTGGTTGCAGGGGGCGGCACAGATACGCAGTATTTT.

The CDR3 DNA is TGTGCCATCAGTGATTTTGGCAGGGGTTCCGGCACCTATGGCTACACCTTC. Its translation is CAISDFGRGSGTYGYTF. This chain uses TRBV10-3 with TRBJ1-2; a possible D gene is TRBD1 (6 bases). The CDR3 sequence is 17 residues long. V lost 3 bases and J lost 4, with 21 bases in between. Per germline, CDR1 ENHRY and CDR2 SYGVKD.

There are many counts of this clone. V and J are TRBV7-8 and TRBJ1-2, with TRBD1 matching 7 bases. This CDR3 region has 15 residues. V lost 5 bases to trimming and J lost 2 bases; unmatched junction nucleotides: 8. Germline V lookup: CDR1 SGHVS, CDR2 FQNEAQ. DNA for the CDR3: TGTGCCAGCAGCCCAAGACAGGGTGGGAACTATGGCTACACCTTC. This encodes CASSPRQGGNYGYTF.

The rearrangement links TRBV11-2 to TRBJ2-5, with D possibly TRBD2 on 6 matching bases. Germline V gene lookup returns CDR1 SGHAT and CDR2 FQNNGV. This CDR3 comprises 14 residues. Trimming cost V 10 bases and J 3 bases, with 18 bases left between them. CDR3 DNA sequence: TGTGCCACCTATCCCTGGGGCGGGGAAGAGACCCAGTACTTC. Its protein is CATYPWGGEETQYF.

The chain uses TRBV7-8 and TRBJ2-7; D might be TRBD1 (5 bases). The germline V gene encodes CDR1 SGHVS and CDR2 FQNEAQ. Between the trimmed V and J ends, which lost 1 base and 5 bases, there was a span of 15 bases. The CDR3 covers 15 residues. CDR3 loop: CASSLGVNRWDEQYF. DNA of the CDR3: TGTGCCAGCAGCTTAGGTGTGAACAGGTGGGACGAGCAGTACTTC.

This chain links TRBV18 with TRBJ1-2, with D unresolved. This CDR3 has 14 residues. V was cut by 2 bases and J by 0 bases, with 7 bases left in between. Germline assignment: CDR1 KGHSH and CDR2 LQKENI. Here the CDR3 reads CASSPESTNYGYTF. The CDR3 DNA reads as TGTGCCAGCTCACCAGAGTCTACTAACTATGGCTACACCTTC.

This chain links TRBV7-2 with TRBJ2-1; no clear D. CDR1 and CDR2 from the germline V gene are SGHTA and FQGNSA. The CDR3 extends over 14 amino acids. V was trimmed by 5 bases and J by 10 bases, leaving 18 bases between them. CDR3 loop: CASSPLAKPIEQFF. The CDR3 nucleotides read TGTGCCAGCAGCCCTCTCGCTAAACCTATCGAGCAGTTCTTC.